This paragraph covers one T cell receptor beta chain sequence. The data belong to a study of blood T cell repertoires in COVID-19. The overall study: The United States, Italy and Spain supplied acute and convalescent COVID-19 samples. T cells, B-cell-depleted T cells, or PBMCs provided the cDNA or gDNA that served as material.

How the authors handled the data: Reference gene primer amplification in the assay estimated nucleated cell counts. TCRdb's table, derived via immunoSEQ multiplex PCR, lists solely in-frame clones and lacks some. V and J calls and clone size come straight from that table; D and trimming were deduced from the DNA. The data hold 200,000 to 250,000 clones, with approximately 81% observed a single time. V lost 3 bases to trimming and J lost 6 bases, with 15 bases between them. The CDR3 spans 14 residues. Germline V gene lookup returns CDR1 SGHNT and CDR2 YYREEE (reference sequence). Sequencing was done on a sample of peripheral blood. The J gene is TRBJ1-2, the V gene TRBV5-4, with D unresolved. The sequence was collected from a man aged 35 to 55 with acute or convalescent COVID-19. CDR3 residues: CASSSETRLHGYTF. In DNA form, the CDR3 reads TGTGCCAGCAGCTCAGAAACCCGACTCCATGGCTACACCTTC.